Only one count was recorded for the clone carrying this T cell receptor (beta chain). This entry belongs to a study of blood T cell repertoires in COVID-19. Study information: T cells, B-cell-depleted T cells, or PBMCs supplied cDNA or gDNA.

Using immunoSEQ multiplex PCR, the repertoire was profiled, and TCRdb retains in-frame clones only, with some absent. The sample holds some 260,000 clones, about 87% seen once. The clonotype was recovered from a woman in her 30s with COVID-19, enrolled during active disease. The sequencing input was peripheral blood.

CDR3 in amino acids: CASSPRWGGEQYF. As DNA, the CDR3 is TGTGCCAGCAGCCCAAGATGGGGAGGCGAGCAGTACTTC. The genes are TRBV7-8 and TRBJ2-7, with D possibly matching TRBD2 (6 bases). CDR1 and CDR2 from the germline V gene are SGHVS and FQNEAQ. Trimming cost V 5 bases and J 6 bases, with 14 bases left between them. There are 13 residues in the CDR3.